Below, 5 T cell receptor beta chains from the same sample are listed, as sequenced in a study of technical replicates of blood from a handful of donors. Sequencing used immunoSEQ multiplex PCR; TCRdb keeps in-frame clones, though not all of them. The sample carries about 67,000 clones, 95% to 97% recorded once. The sample consisted of T cells isolated from PBMCs. These receptors were collected from a human donor in good health.

The gene calls are TRBV4-1 and TRBJ2-1; D gene unclear. Trimming took off 6 bases at V and 0 bases at J, with 9 bases between the two ends. This CDR3 has 14 amino acids. Germline V lookup: CDR1 MGHRA, CDR2 YSYEKL. The CDR3 reads CASSNGISYNEQFF. The DNA for the CDR3 is TGCGCCAGCAGTAATGGCATCTCCTACAATGAGCAGTTCTTC.

The rearrangement links TRBV11-2 to TRBJ2-1, with 13 bases identical to TRBD2. This CDR3 contains 17 residues. Germline V CDR1 and CDR2: SGHAT, FQNNGV. Trimming removed 4 bases from V and 2 bases from J; junction bases left unmatched: 5. The CDR3 DNA follows: TGTGCCAGCAGCTCGACTAGCGGGAGGCCACCCTACAATGAGCAGTTCTTC. It translates to CASSSTSGRPPYNEQFF.

The J gene is TRBJ2-3, the V gene TRBV30; TRBD2 matches at 14 bases. The J segment lost 6 bases and the V segment lost 1 base, leaving 0 bases of the junction unmatched. This CDR3 region has 14 residues. Germline assignment: CDR1 GTSNPN and CDR2 SVGIG (reference sequence). The CDR3 region has the DNA TGTGCCTGGAGTGGACTAGCGGGAGGGGATACGCAGTATTTT. It is translated as CAWSGLAGGDTQYF. The full variable domain, in which reference TRBV30 and TRBJ2-3 provide the parts outside the CDR3, is SQTIHQWPATLVQPVGSPLSLECTVEGTSNPNLYWYRQAAGRGLQLLFYSVGIGQISSEVPQNLSASRPQDRQFILSSKKLLLSDSGFYLCAWSGLAGGDTQYFGPGTRLTVL.

V gene TRBV7-3 combines with J gene TRBJ1-2; TRBD1 matches 7 bases. The CDR3 is 14 amino acids. V lost 3 bases and J lost 8; bases outside the gene matches: 9. Germline CDR1 and CDR2: SGHTA and FQGTGA. The CDR3 region has the DNA TGTGCCAGCAGCTTGATAGGGGGCGAGCAAGGCTACACCTTC. Translated: CASSLIGGEQGYTF.

The chain couples TRBV15 to TRBJ2-1; weak D call: TRBD1 (7 bases). The CDR3 runs 13 residues. Trimming pared 8 bases from V and 4 bases from J, leaving 12 bases between. Per the germline V gene, CDR1 is LNHNV and CDR2 is YYDKDF (reference sequence). CDR3 sequence reads: CATGGGEYNEQFF. The CDR3 DNA reads as TGTGCCACCGGAGGGGGCGAGTACAATGAGCAGTTCTTC.